Following are 22 T cell receptor beta chains from one sample sequenced in a study of blood T cells in healthy people across ages. The use of a sample-barcoded 5' primer and a J-beta primer mix characterized a second PCR of roughly 6 to 11 cycles. A single record per CDR3 protein comes from TCRdb applying MiXCR to the 5' RACE reads. The table shows 600,000 to 1,000,000 distinct CDR3 sequences, with 25% occurring only once. The sample was also reused in another study, on T cells of mothers and their children.

The sequenced sample was blood. These receptors came from a boy between 10 and 17 years old in good health.

The chain uses TRBV6-1 and TRBJ2-3; the D gene is possibly TRBD2 (6 bases). The CDR3 length is 15 residues. Per the germline V gene, CDR1 is MNHNS and CDR2 is SASEGT. V was pared by 7 bases and J by 2 bases, with 16 bases between. The CDR3 spells CASIRGESATDTQYF. CDR3 DNA sequence: TGTGCCAGCATCCGCGGGGAATCTGCCACAGATACGCAGTATTTT.

This chain connects TRBV12-3 or TRBV12-4 to TRBJ2-1; perhaps TRBD2 as D (5 bases). CDR3 size: 16 residues. V dropped 4 bases and J dropped 7 bases, with 20 bases sitting between them. The CDR3 reads CASSSWGYKTGNEQFF. CDR3 DNA: TGTGCCAGCAGTTCCTGGGGATACAAAACGGGAAATGAGCAGTTCTTC.

V gene TRBV20-1 combines with J gene TRBJ2-7; D may be TRBD1 (5 bases). This CDR3 has 13 residues. The germline V gene has CDR1 DFQATT and CDR2 SNEGSKA (reference sequence). V was trimmed by 6 bases and J by 2 bases, leaving 14 bases between them. This CDR3 is CSALSTAAYEQYF. The CDR3 nucleotides read TGCAGTGCCCTGTCGACAGCTGCCTACGAGCAGTACTTC.

The V and J genes are TRBV18 and TRBJ2-5; maybe TRBD1 (5 bases). V lost 3 bases, J lost 5 bases, and 19 bases lay in between. The CDR3 covers 16 residues. Germline V gene data show CDR1 as KGHSH and CDR2 as LQKENI. The CDR3 here is CASSPGRRPSGETQYF. Written as DNA, the CDR3 is TGTGCCAGCTCACCGGGCAGGAGACCCTCAGGGGAGACCCAGTACTTC.

This chain connects TRBV20-1 to TRBJ2-5; TRBD2 aligns across 7 bases. The DNA end is a closer match to TRBJ2-7, so the J assignment may be wrong. The CDR3 is 15 residues long. CDR1 and CDR2 (germline): DFQATT, SNEGSKA (reference sequence). The CDR3 coding sequence is TGCAGTGCTCGAGTTCCAGCGGGACTCCCCTACGAGCAGTACTTC. It encodes CSARVPAGLPYEQYF.

The V call is TRBV15, the J call TRBJ2-7; 8 nucleotides agree with TRBD1. Trimming at V came to 5 bases and at J to 0 bases, leaving 3 bases not matched to a gene. The CDR3 is 14 amino acids. Germline CDR1 is LNHNV and CDR2 is YYDKDF (reference sequence). CDR3 loop: CATSEDRASYEQYF. CDR3 nucleotides: TGTGCCACCAGCGAGGACAGGGCCTCCTACGAGCAGTACTTC. The full variable domain, completed using reference TRBV15 and TRBJ2-7, is DAMVIQNPRYQVTQFGKPVTLSCSQTLNHNVMYWYQQKSSQAPKLLFHYYDKDFNNEADTPDNFQSRRPNTSFCFLDIRSPGLGDTAMYLCATSEDRASYEQYFGPGTRLTVT.

This clonotype has a handful of counts. The rearrangement uses TRBV14 and TRBJ2-5, with D tentatively TRBD1 (6 bases). The closer fit of TRBJ2-7 to the DNA end suggests the J call may be wrong. The CDR3 spans 12 residues. Per the germline V gene, CDR1 is SGHDN and CDR2 is FVKESK. CDR3 coding DNA: TGTGCCAGCAGCCCCTTGACAGGCGAGCAGTACTTC. It specifies CASSPLTGEQYF.

This clonotype was seen a few times. The J gene is TRBJ1-1, the V gene TRBV6-6; no definite D call. Germline values: CDR1 MNHNY, CDR2 SVGAGI (reference sequence). CDR3 length: 15 residues. Trimming stripped 0 bases from V and 1 base from J, with 9 bases between. The CDR3 reads CASSYSTLRNTEAFF. The CDR3 DNA reads TGTGCCAGCAGTTACTCGACTCTCAGGAACACTGAAGCTTTCTTT.

This clonotype appeared a few times. The chain links TRBV6-4 to TRBJ1-6; D is perhaps TRBD1 (6 bases). This CDR3 comprises 14 residues. V was clipped by 2 bases and J by 10 bases, with 12 bases between them. CDR1 is MRHNA and CDR2 is SNTAGT in the germline V gene. CDR3 nucleotide sequence: TGTGCCAGCAGTGACGGGGGCGCGGGATCACCCCTCCACTTT. Protein product: CASSDGGAGSPLHF.

The chain combines TRBV4-3 with TRBJ2-3, with 9 bases matching TRBD2. V was pared by 0 bases and J by 0 bases, with 16 bases of the junction left unmatched. This CDR3 is built from 21 residues. The V gene's germline CDR1 is LGHNA and CDR2 YSLEER. As DNA, the CDR3 is TGCGCCAGCAGCCAAGAACTGTTTAGGCTAGCGGGGTTACCTAGCACAGATACGCAGTATTTT. Translation: CASSQELFRLAGLPSTDTQYF.

This sequence joins TRBV28 and TRBJ2-2, with D possibly being TRBD1 (5 bases). The length of the CDR3 is 14 residues. CDR1 is MDHEN, CDR2 SYDVKM, per germline. V gave up 10 bases and J gave up 6 bases, with 18 bases separating them. The CDR3 bases are TGTGCCACCTGGGGCCCGGCCCGGCCCGGGGAGCTGTTTTTT. It encodes CATWGPARPGELFF.

The table lists this clonotype with a few counts. The chain uses TRBV3-1 and TRBJ2-5; unclear D gene. Between the trimmed V and J ends, which lost 0 bases and 9 bases, there was a span of 11 bases. CDR3 length equals 13 residues. Germline CDR1 LGHDT, CDR2 YNNKEL (reference sequence). For the CDR3, the DNA is TGTGCCAGCAGCCAAGATTGGTCGATGCCCCAGTACTTC. Translated, it gives CASSQDWSMPQYF.

This clonotype was recorded once. This chain joins TRBV12-3 or TRBV12-4 and TRBJ2-1; D is ambiguous. The V and J ends lost 8 bases and 7 bases respectively, with 15 bases between them. CDR3 length: 13 amino acids. CDR3 sequence: CASLTVGSNEQFF. The CDR3 DNA is TGTGCCAGCCTAACGGTGGGTTCAAATGAGCAGTTCTTC.

This clonotype was observed a few times. This chain links TRBV11-2 with TRBJ1-4; 9 nucleotides align to TRBD1. The CDR3 sequence is 15 residues long. CDR1 and CDR2 from the germline V gene are SGHAT and FQNNGV. Germline trimming cut 2 bases from V and 3 bases from J; bases unmatched to any gene: 1. The CDR3 coding sequence is TGTGCCAGCAGCTTATGGACAGGGGCTAATGAAAAACTGTTTTTT. The encoded protein is CASSLWTGANEKLFF.

The chain combines TRBV7-8 with TRBJ2-3, with 10 positions matching TRBD2. Germline V gene data show CDR1 as SGHVS and CDR2 as FQNEAQ. This CDR3 has 18 residues. The V and J ends lost 3 bases and 1 base, in that order; junction bases with no gene match: 10. The CDR3 loop is CASSLTSGFGRGTDTQYF. CDR3 coding DNA: TGTGCCAGCAGCTTGACTAGCGGGTTTGGCCGTGGCACAGATACGCAGTATTTT. The variable domain in full, with the rest retrieved from reference TRBV7-8 and TRBJ2-3, is GAGVSQSPRYKVAKRGQDVALRCDPISGHVSLFWYQQALGQGPEFLTYFQNEAQLDKSGLPSDRFFAERPEGSVSTLKIQRTQQEDSAVYLCASSLTSGFGRGTDTQYFGPGTRLTVL.

The CDR3 nucleotides read TGTGCCAGCAGTGAAGCGGTTGTAGGGGACTCATCCTACGAGCAGTACTTC. It specifies CASSEAVVGDSSYEQYF. V is TRBV2 and J is TRBJ2-5; D may be TRBD2 (6 bases). The assigned J gene may be wrong: the sequence end matches TRBJ2-7 better. Germline values: CDR1 SNHLY, CDR2 FYNNEI. The CDR3 has 17 amino acids.

As DNA, the CDR3 is TGTGCCAGCAGCAAAGGCCCGGCGGGAACCCGCTACGAGCAGTACTTC. As protein: CASSKGPAGTRYEQYF. The J gene is TRBJ2-7, the V gene TRBV7-8, with D perhaps matching TRBD2 (6 bases). The length of the CDR3 is 16 residues. The germline gives CDR1 SGHVS, CDR2 FQNEAQ. Trimming removed 5 bases from V and 3 bases from J, with 20 bases in between.

The V call is TRBV28, the J call TRBJ2-1; the D is unclear. The J call may be wrong; the DNA end is better matched by TRBJ2-7. The CDR3 is 15 amino acids. CDR1 and CDR2 from the germline V gene are MDHEN and SYDVKM. CDR3 DNA: TGTGCCAGCAGTCAACCTCGAGGACGGGTCTACGAGCAGTACTTC. Translated: CASSQPRGRVYEQYF.

The chain has TRBV30 and TRBJ2-7; 7 bases map to TRBD1. J was trimmed by 2 bases and V by 2 bases; bases with no gene match: 6. There are 14 residues in the CDR3. Germline assignment: CDR1 GTSNPN and CDR2 SVGIG (reference sequence). The CDR3 reads CAWSPGTATYEQYF. The CDR3 region has the DNA TGTGCCTGGAGTCCCGGGACAGCCACCTACGAGCAGTACTTC.

This clonotype has just a few counts. This chain joins TRBV7-6 and TRBJ2-1; D is possibly TRBD1 (5 bases). The germline V gene encodes CDR1 SGHVS and CDR2 FNYEAQ. The germline V and J ends were trimmed by 4 bases and 4 bases, with 14 bases remaining between them. The CDR3 is 15 residues long. CDR3: CASSSLTTDYNEQFF. In DNA form, the CDR3 reads TGTGCCAGCAGCTCACTAACGACAGATTACAATGAGCAGTTCTTC.

V usage is TRBV3-1 and J usage is TRBJ1-5, with D hard to call. CDR1 and CDR2 (germline): LGHDT, YNNKEL (reference sequence). V was clipped by 3 bases and J by 0 bases, with 6 bases between them. CDR3 length: 14 amino acids. The CDR3 sequence: CASSHFYSNQPQHF. CDR3 nucleotide sequence: TGTGCCAGCAGCCACTTCTATAGCAATCAGCCCCAGCATTTT. The variable domain in full, completed from reference TRBV3-1 and TRBJ1-5, reads DTAVSQTPKYLVTQMGNDKSIKCEQNLGHDTMYWYKQDSKKFLKIMFSYNNKELIINETVPNRFSPKSPDKAHLNLHINSLELGDSAVYFCASSHFYSNQPQHFGDGTRLSIL.

This clonotype has only one observation. This chain joins TRBV7-2 and TRBJ1-2, with D possibly matching TRBD1 (5 bases). Trimming left V 4 bases short and J 10 bases short, with 19 bases between. Germline V CDR1 and CDR2: SGHTA, FQGNSA. The CDR3 is 14 amino acids. CDR3: CASSSSGTPSTYTF. The CDR3 bases are TGTGCCAGCAGCTCGTCCGGGACGCCTTCGACCTACACCTTC.